A selection of T cell receptor beta chains follows, all from one sample in a study of blood T cell repertoires in COVID-19. TCRdb keeps only in-frame clones here, not all; method: immunoSEQ multiplex PCR. The sample lists under 130,000 clones, nearly 90% occurring once. Sample: peripheral blood. All receptors come from a man aged 50 or older in a cohort sampled during active COVID-19. Each CDR3 is given with its conserved first and last residue. D genes are given only for firm matches. Some rows mark clone size as missing; the rest say once, few, many or name a class of expanded clone.

V gene: TRBV6-5; clone size: NA; J gene: TRBJ1-5; D gene: NA; CDR3 protein: CASPRDSNQPQHF; CDR3 DNA: TGTGCCAGTCCACGGGATAGCAATCAGCCCCAGCATTTT
V gene: TRBV5-1; clone size: NA; J gene: TRBJ1-2; D gene: NA; CDR3 protein: CASSPTGSNGYTF; CDR3 DNA: TGCGCCAGCAGCCCCACGGGGTCCAATGGCTACACCTTC
V gene: TRBV7-2; clone size: once; J gene: TRBJ2-2; D gene: TRBD2; CDR3 protein: CASSSRTSGGQNTGELFF; CDR3 DNA: TGTGCCAGCAGCAGCCGGACTAGCGGGGGTCAGAACACCGGGGAGCTGTTTTTT
V gene: TRBV9; clone size: once; J gene: TRBJ1-5; D gene: NA; CDR3 protein: CASSPGGSNQPQHF; CDR3 DNA: TGTGCCAGCAGCCCGGGGGGAAGCAATCAGCCCCAGCATTTT
V gene: TRBV2; clone size: NA; J gene: TRBJ2-7; D gene: TRBD2; CDR3 protein: CASSDWASGGYEQYF; CDR3 DNA: TGTGCCAGCAGTGATTGGGCTAGCGGGGGCTACGAGCAGTACTTC
V gene: TRBV3-1/TRBV3-2; clone size: NA; J gene: TRBJ1-1; D gene: NA; CDR3 protein: CASSQAGLSPEAFF; CDR3 DNA: TGTGCCAGCAGCCAGGCAGGTTTATCCCCTGAAGCTTTCTTT
V gene: TRBV3-1/TRBV3-2; clone size: once; J gene: TRBJ1-2; D gene: TRBD1; CDR3 protein: CASSLSGQGARGYTF; CDR3 DNA: TGTGCCAGCAGCCTGTCGGGACAGGGGGCGCGGGGCTACACCTTC
V gene: TRBV6-2/TRBV6-3; clone size: NA; J gene: TRBJ2-2; D gene: TRBD2; CDR3 protein: CASSRLTSGVNTGELFF; CDR3 DNA: TGTGCCAGCAGCCGATTGACTAGCGGGGTCAACACCGGGGAGCTGTTTTTT
V gene: TRBV7-6; clone size: NA; J gene: TRBJ2-1; D gene: TRBD2; CDR3 protein: CASSSRLGLAGGQNEQFF; CDR3 DNA: TGTGCCAGCAGCTCGCGCTTAGGACTAGCGGGGGGGCAGAATGAGCAGTTCTTC
V gene: TRBV4-3; clone size: NA; J gene: TRBJ2-1; D gene: NA; CDR3 protein: CASSQGLGSYNEQFF; CDR3 DNA: TGCGCCAGCAGCCAAGGACTGGGCTCCTACAATGAGCAGTTCTTC
V gene: TRBV7-8; clone size: NA; J gene: TRBJ2-1; D gene: NA; CDR3 protein: CASSLSRVEQFF; CDR3 DNA: TGTGCCAGCAGCCTCAGCAGGGTTGAGCAGTTCTTC
V gene: TRBV5-1; clone size: NA; J gene: TRBJ1-5; D gene: NA; CDR3 protein: CASSLGERQPQHF; CDR3 DNA: TGCGCCAGCAGCTTGGGGGAGCGGCAGCCCCAGCATTTT
V gene: TRBV2; clone size: NA; J gene: TRBJ1-5; D gene: NA; CDR3 protein: CASTLGNQPQHF; CDR3 DNA: TGTGCCAGCACCCTTGGCAATCAGCCCCAGCATTTT
V gene: TRBV9; clone size: NA; J gene: TRBJ2-3; D gene: NA; CDR3 protein: CASSVRTPVPGLPTDTQYF; CDR3 DNA: TGTGCCAGCAGCGTTCGCACCCCGGTCCCGGGACTTCCCACAGATACGCAGTATTTT
V gene: TRBV6-6; clone size: NA; J gene: TRBJ2-1; D gene: NA; CDR3 protein: CASRTHGEQFF; CDR3 DNA: TGTGCCAGCAGAACCCACGGTGAGCAGTTCTTC
V gene: TRBV6-5; clone size: NA; J gene: TRBJ1-2; D gene: NA; CDR3 protein: CASSQGLTGQNGYTF; CDR3 DNA: TGTGCCAGTAGTCAGGGGCTCACGGGGCAGAATGGCTACACCTTC
V gene: TRBV7-6; clone size: NA; J gene: TRBJ2-5; D gene: NA; CDR3 protein: CASSSQETQYF; CDR3 DNA: TGTGCCAGCAGCTCTCAAGAGACCCAGTACTTC
V gene: TRBV5-8; clone size: NA; J gene: TRBJ1-4; D gene: NA; CDR3 protein: CASSRGFNEKLFF; CDR3 DNA: TGTGCCAGCAGCCGAGGGTTTAATGAAAAACTGTTTTTT
V gene: TRBV19; clone size: NA; J gene: TRBJ2-3; D gene: NA; CDR3 protein: CASKSKDRLITDTQYF; CDR3 DNA: TGTGCCAGTAAGAGCAAGGACAGACTAATAACAGATACGCAGTATTTT
V gene: TRBV5-5; clone size: NA; J gene: TRBJ2-2; D gene: TRBD1; CDR3 protein: CASSRRQGWAGELFF; CDR3 DNA: TGTGCCAGCAGCCGAAGACAGGGGTGGGCCGGGGAGCTGTTTTTT
V gene: TRBV6-2/TRBV6-3; clone size: NA; J gene: TRBJ2-1; D gene: TRBD2; CDR3 protein: CASSSSGGFVGEQFF; CDR3 DNA: TGTGCCAGCAGCTCCTCGGGGGGTTTCGTTGGTGAGCAGTTCTTC
V gene: TRBV20-1; clone size: few; J gene: TRBJ2-7; D gene: NA; CDR3 protein: CSARQGYEQYF; CDR3 DNA: TGCAGTGCTAGGCAGGGCTACGAGCAGTACTTC
V gene: TRBV2; clone size: NA; J gene: TRBJ2-3; D gene: NA; CDR3 protein: CASSSDWGWEQYF; CDR3 DNA: TGTGCCAGCAGTTCTGACTGGGGCTGGGAGCAGTATTTT
V gene: TRBV19; clone size: NA; J gene: TRBJ1-2; D gene: TRBD1; CDR3 protein: CASTRTGVTYGYTF; CDR3 DNA: TGTGCCAGTACCCGGACAGGGGTGACCTATGGCTACACCTTC
V gene: TRBV2; clone size: few; J gene: TRBJ2-1; D gene: TRBD2; CDR3 protein: CASSLGGLAAGEQFF; CDR3 DNA: TGTGCCAGCAGCTTGGGTGGACTAGCGGCTGGGGAGCAGTTCTTC
V gene: TRBV7-2; clone size: NA; J gene: TRBJ1-4; D gene: NA; CDR3 protein: CASSVQGSSNEKLFF; CDR3 DNA: TGTGCCAGCAGCGTCCAGGGTTCGTCAAATGAAAAACTGTTTTTT
V gene: TRBV5-1; clone size: NA; J gene: TRBJ2-1; D gene: TRBD2; CDR3 protein: CASSLTSGGVGEQFF; CDR3 DNA: TGCGCCAGCAGCTTGACTAGCGGGGGGGTTGGTGAGCAGTTCTTC
V gene: TRBV15; clone size: once; J gene: TRBJ2-1; D gene: NA; CDR3 protein: CATSRDPAGTLEQFF; CDR3 DNA: TGTGCCACCAGCAGAGATCCGGCAGGGACTTTGGAGCAGTTCTTC
V gene: TRBV2; clone size: once; J gene: TRBJ2-3; D gene: NA; CDR3 protein: CASSEGGDAGPDTQYF; CDR3 DNA: TGTGCCAGCAGTGAAGGGGGGGACGCTGGCCCAGATACGCAGTATTTT
V gene: TRBV20-1; clone size: NA; J gene: TRBJ2-5; D gene: NA; CDR3 protein: CSARGGATQYF; CDR3 DNA: TGCAGTGCTAGAGGGGGCGCGACCCAGTACTTC
V gene: TRBV5-4; clone size: NA; J gene: TRBJ1-4; D gene: NA; CDR3 protein: CASSLGTRAPGEKLFF; CDR3 DNA: TGTGCCAGCAGCTTGGGGACCAGGGCACCGGGTGAAAAACTGTTTTTT
V gene: TRBV6-1; clone size: NA; J gene: TRBJ1-5; D gene: TRBD1; CDR3 protein: CASSVTTGRRTQPQHF; CDR3 DNA: TGTGCCAGCAGTGTAACGACAGGGAGGAGGACTCAGCCCCAGCATTTT
V gene: TRBV10-3; clone size: NA; J gene: TRBJ2-7; D gene: NA; CDR3 protein: CAAQGSSYEQYF; CDR3 DNA: TGTGCCGCGCAGGGTTCCTCCTACGAGCAGTACTTC
V gene: TRBV7-9; clone size: NA; J gene: TRBJ2-7; D gene: TRBD1; CDR3 protein: CASSLGARQGSYEQYF; CDR3 DNA: TGTGCCAGCAGCTTAGGCGCGCGACAGGGGAGCTACGAGCAGTACTTC
V gene: TRBV6-1; clone size: NA; J gene: TRBJ1-5; D gene: NA; CDR3 protein: CASSEMFGEKTNQPQHF; CDR3 DNA: TGTGCCAGCAGTGAAATGTTCGGGGAGAAGACCAATCAGCCCCAGCATTTT
V gene: TRBV2; clone size: NA; J gene: TRBJ2-5; D gene: NA; CDR3 protein: CASSEQGQETQYF; CDR3 DNA: TGTGCCAGCAGTGAACAGGGCCAAGAGACCCAGTACTTC
V gene: TRBV5-4; clone size: NA; J gene: TRBJ1-1; D gene: NA; CDR3 protein: CASSAGRTENTEAFF; CDR3 DNA: TGTGCCAGCAGCGCTGGAAGGACAGAAAACACTGAAGCTTTCTTT
V gene: TRBV28; clone size: NA; J gene: TRBJ1-6; D gene: TRBD1; CDR3 protein: CASSLVNWDSYNSPLHF; CDR3 DNA: TGTGCCAGCAGTTTAGTCAACTGGGACAGCTATAATTCACCCCTCCACTTT
V gene: TRBV5-8; clone size: NA; J gene: TRBJ2-7; D gene: TRBD1; CDR3 protein: CASSSRDRSSYEQYF; CDR3 DNA: TGTGCCAGCAGCTCTCGGGACAGGAGCTCCTACGAGCAGTACTTC
V gene: TRBV6-2/TRBV6-3; clone size: NA; J gene: TRBJ2-5; D gene: NA; CDR3 protein: CASSPVGPQETQYF; CDR3 DNA: TGTGCCAGCAGCCCCGTGGGCCCCCAAGAGACCCAGTACTTC
V gene: TRBV6-5; clone size: NA; J gene: TRBJ1-3; D gene: NA; CDR3 protein: CASGPRDNSGNTIYF; CDR3 DNA: TGTGCCAGCGGTCCCAGGGACAACTCTGGAAACACCATATATTTT
V gene: TRBV5-4; clone size: NA; J gene: TRBJ2-5; D gene: NA; CDR3 protein: CASSSYGAGRGTGTQYF; CDR3 DNA: TGTGCCAGCAGTTCATATGGGGCGGGCCGGGGGACCGGGACCCAGTACTTC
V gene: TRBV28; clone size: NA; J gene: TRBJ1-6; D gene: NA; CDR3 protein: CASSFQNSPLHF; CDR3 DNA: TGTGCCAGCAGTTTTCAAAATTCACCCCTCCACTTT
V gene: TRBV2; clone size: few; J gene: TRBJ2-3; D gene: TRBD2; CDR3 protein: CASRERGLSPYADTQYF; CDR3 DNA: TGTGCCAGCAGGGAGCGGGGACTCAGTCCTTACGCAGATACGCAGTATTTT
V gene: TRBV10-2; clone size: NA; J gene: TRBJ1-2; D gene: TRBD1; CDR3 protein: CASSESRQGAGGYTF; CDR3 DNA: TGCGCCAGCAGTGAGTCGCGACAGGGGGCGGGTGGCTACACCTTC
V gene: TRBV6-2/TRBV6-3; clone size: NA; J gene: TRBJ2-5; D gene: NA; CDR3 protein: CASSYGRETQYF; CDR3 DNA: TGTGCCAGCAGTTACGGCCGAGAGACCCAGTACTTC
V gene: TRBV19; clone size: NA; J gene: TRBJ1-5; D gene: NA; CDR3 protein: CASSTGEGQPQHF; CDR3 DNA: TGTGCCAGTAGTACAGGGGAGGGACAGCCCCAGCATTTT
V gene: TRBV7-2; clone size: NA; J gene: TRBJ1-5; D gene: TRBD1; CDR3 protein: CASSLGQGKGNQPQHF; CDR3 DNA: TGTGCCAGCAGCCTCGGACAGGGGAAGGGCAATCAGCCCCAGCATTTT
V gene: TRBV7-2; clone size: NA; J gene: TRBJ1-4; D gene: TRBD1; CDR3 protein: CASSLTGGSEKLFF; CDR3 DNA: TGTGCCAGCAGCCTGACAGGGGGCAGCGAAAAACTGTTTTTT
V gene: TRBV7-2; clone size: NA; J gene: TRBJ2-2; D gene: NA; CDR3 protein: CASSLFKGGPNTGELFF; CDR3 DNA: TGTGCCAGCAGCTTATTCAAGGGGGGGCCGAACACCGGGGAGCTGTTTTTT
V gene: TRBV18; clone size: NA; J gene: TRBJ1-2; D gene: TRBD1; CDR3 protein: CASSLAPGQHYGYTF; CDR3 DNA: TGTGCCAGCTCGCTAGCTCCGGGACAGCACTATGGCTACACCTTC
V gene: TRBV28; clone size: NA; J gene: TRBJ1-5; D gene: NA; CDR3 protein: CASSGPSSPWHF; CDR3 DNA: TGTGCCAGCAGTGGGCCGTCGAGTCCGTGGCATTTT
V gene: TRBV7-9; clone size: NA; J gene: TRBJ2-5; D gene: TRBD2; CDR3 protein: CASSLVGAGGYETQYF; CDR3 DNA: TGTGCCAGCAGCTTAGTCGGAGCGGGGGGCTATGAGACCCAGTACTTC
V gene: TRBV2; clone size: NA; J gene: TRBJ1-5; D gene: NA; CDR3 protein: CASSDRISNQPQHF; CDR3 DNA: TGTGCCAGCAGTGACCGTATTAGCAATCAGCCCCAGCATTTT
V gene: TRBV6-6; clone size: NA; J gene: TRBJ1-6; D gene: TRBD1; CDR3 protein: CASTWTGKLPLHF; CDR3 DNA: TGTGCCAGCACATGGACAGGGAAGCTACCCCTCCACTTT
V gene: TRBV11-2; clone size: NA; J gene: TRBJ1-2; D gene: NA; CDR3 protein: CASSSTRYSDGYTF; CDR3 DNA: TGTGCCAGCAGCTCAACCAGGTACTCGGATGGCTACACCTTC
V gene: TRBV7-7; clone size: once; J gene: TRBJ1-2; D gene: NA; CDR3 protein: CASSLDVQGKHGYTF; CDR3 DNA: TGTGCCAGCAGCTTAGATGTTCAGGGAAAGCACGGCTACACCTTC